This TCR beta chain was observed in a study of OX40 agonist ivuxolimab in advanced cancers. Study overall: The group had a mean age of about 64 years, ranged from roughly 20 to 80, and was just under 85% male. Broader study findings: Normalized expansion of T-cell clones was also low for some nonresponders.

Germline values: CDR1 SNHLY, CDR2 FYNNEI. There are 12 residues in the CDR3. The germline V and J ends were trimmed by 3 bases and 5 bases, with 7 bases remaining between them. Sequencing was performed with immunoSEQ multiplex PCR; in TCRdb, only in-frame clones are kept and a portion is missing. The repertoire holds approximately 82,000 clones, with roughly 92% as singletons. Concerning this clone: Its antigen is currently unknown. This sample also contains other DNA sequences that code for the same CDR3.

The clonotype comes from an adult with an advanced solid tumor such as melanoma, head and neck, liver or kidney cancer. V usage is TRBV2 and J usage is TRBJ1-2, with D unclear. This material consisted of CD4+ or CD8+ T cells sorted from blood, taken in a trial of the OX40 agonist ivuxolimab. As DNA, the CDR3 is TGTGCCAGCAGTGAGGAGGGTTATGGCTACACCTTC. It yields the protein CASSEEGYGYTF.